The clone carrying this T cell receptor (beta chain) showed up many times. Its antigen is undetermined. This sample was taken from a study of CD8+CD57+ T cells in acquired aplastic anemia. For the study at large: The average for DNA from sorted CD4+ and CD8+ cells was 3 to 3.5 ug.

This CDR3 comprises 17 residues. V was pared by 6 bases and J by 2 bases, with 14 bases of the junction left unmatched. The germline V gene has CDR1 SGDLS and CDR2 YYNGEE. General study results and limits: The same twenty-nine CD8+ CDR3 sequences occurred in patients and in controls. Patients versus controls showed no significant CD8+ Simpson's diversity difference.

Patients picked for sequencing had shown CD8+CD57+ cell expansion detected by flow cytometry. The cohort consisted entirely of patients having severe acquired aplastic anemia. Researchers used genomic DNA as the template to profile TCR beta VDJ and CDR3. TCRdb re-called the reads with MiXCR, one entry per CDR3 protein. The table includes 150,000 to 200,000 distinct CDR3 sequences, approximately 44% detected once. This clonotype originated in a human donor with aplastic anemia. V usage is TRBV9 and J usage is TRBJ2-7, with 10 bases fitting TRBD2. Sequenced input: sorted CD4+, CD8+, or CD8+CD57+ T cells (not recorded which) from PBMCs. The CDR3 DNA reads as TGTGCCAGCAAGAACCCATCTATAGCGGGGGGTACCTACGAGCAGTACTTC. Residues: CASKNPSIAGGTYEQYF.